This T cell receptor (beta chain) was recorded in a study of CXCR3-negative and CXCR3-positive naive CD8 T cells. It was by 5' RACE with UMI labels that the TRB cDNA libraries were prepared. TCRdb reanalyzed the 5' RACE reads, giving one entry per CDR3 protein sequence and no DNA. The table lists about 48,000 distinct CDR3 sequences. This receptor was identified in a human donor in good health. Some clones in this sample may be carry-over from other donors' samples. The sample comprised memory CD8+ T cells from blood.

The CDR3 spells CASSQEWGQKIYEQYF. This rearrangement joins TRBV14 to TRBJ2-7; without DNA, the TCRdb call of TRBD1 cannot be checked. Per germline, CDR1 SGHDN and CDR2 FVKESK. This CDR3 comprises 16 residues.